The T cell receptor beta chain under discussion was sequenced for a study of CD8+ T cells in alopecia areata. By frequency in the sample, this clone is medium-sized. Its antigen is unknown. Overall study results and limits: Tofacitinib significantly brought down scalp clonality and expanded CD8+ clones among top 100.

Following RNA extraction, reverse transcription yielded cDNA that acted as the sequencing template. TCRdb keeps only in-frame clones here, not all; method: immunoSEQ multiplex PCR. Of 120,000 or so clones in the sample, around 58% were seen once. Germline lookup yields CDR1 MNHEY and CDR2 SMNVEV (reference sequence). V lost 7 bases and J lost 0, with 10 bases in between. CDR3 size: 13 residues. Documented treatment: oral pan-JAK inhibitor, 5-10 mg twice daily. In alopecia areata patients, both lesional scalp punch biopsies and peripheral blood were collected. Sequencing was performed on CD8+ T cells sorted from blood, taken at week 4, from a patient treated with tofacitinib. The receptor's source is a human donor with alopecia areata. The V and J genes are TRBV27 and TRBJ2-7, with D perhaps TRBD2 (5 bases). The CDR3 loop is CASMRALSYEQYF. The CDR3 DNA sequence: TGTGCCAGCATGAGGGCCCTCTCCTACGAGCAGTACTTC.